This TCR beta chain was sequenced during a study of vaccination and CD4 T cells after COVID-19. Across the study: Two mRNA vaccine doses were given, either BNT162b2 or mRNA-1273. General study points: The median count of SARS-CoV-2-reactive clonotypes rose from approximately 21 to 40, not significantly.

Sample treatment: roughly ten-day PBMC culture with coronavirus spike peptide pools or control peptides (ViraFEST assay). IL-2 at 10 IU/ml and peptide pools at 9 to 10 ug/ml were added to PBMCs cultured at two million per well. Scientists ran DNA taken from cultured CD4+ T cells through the Oncomine TCR Beta short-read assay for sequencing. Each CDR3 protein gets one entry after TCRdb re-called the PCR reads with MiXCR. The data hold 15,000 to 20,000 distinct CDR3 sequences, with roughly 51% observed a single time. Details on this clonotype: Its specificity is not known.

The sample was CD4+ T cells from blood, cultured in vitro. The TCR originated in a human donor who had recovered from COVID-19.

In DNA form, the CDR3 reads TGTGCCAGCAGCTTTACGGCGGCTCAGCCCCAGCATTTT. It is translated as CASSFTAAQPQHF. The chain combines TRBV7-2 with TRBJ1-5, with D unclear. V was pared by 3 bases and J by 6 bases, with 9 bases between. Germline CDR1 SGHTA, CDR2 FQGNSA. The CDR3 contains 13 residues. The entire variable domain, with the rest obtained from reference TRBV7-2 and TRBJ1-5, is as follows: GAGVSQSPSNKVTEKGKDVELRCDPISGHTALYWYRQSLGQGLEFLIYFQGNSAPDKSGLPSDRFSAERTGGSVSTLTIQRTQQEDSAVYLCASSFTAAQPQHFGDGTRLSIL.